This TCR beta chain was captured by sequencing in a study of CD8+ T cells in alopecia areata. Study summary: The drug, oral tofacitinib, was given to treated patients at 5 to 10 mg twice daily.

V dropped 5 bases and J dropped 4 bases, with 23 bases sitting between them. Germline CDR1 and CDR2: SNHLY and FYNNEI. The CDR3 is 17 residues long. The sequencing template was cDNA reverse transcribed from extracted RNA. Method: immunoSEQ multiplex PCR; TCRdb's copy keeps in-frame clones and lacks some. In the table there are about 200,000 clones, approximately 52% of which are singletons. This clone was seen only a few times. The specimen comprised CD4+ T cells sorted from blood, sampled at week 0. The chain has TRBV2 and TRBJ1-2; no firm D call. The source is a human donor with alopecia areata. In DNA form, the CDR3 reads TGTGCCAGCAGTTCCCGGGATACGGGCCTGGGTATCTATGGCTACACCTTC. As protein: CASSSRDTGLGIYGYTF. Combining the CDR3 with reference TRBV2 and TRBJ1-2 gives the whole variable domain EPEVTQTPSHQVTQMGQEVILRCVPISNHLYFYWYRQILGQKVEFLVSFYNNEISEKSEIFDDQFSVERPDGSNFTLKIRSTKLEDSAMYFCASSSRDTGLGIYGYTFGSGTRLTVV.